Given below is one T cell receptor beta chain in context. The clone's antigen remains unknown. Base-call qualities are not available, and no considerably larger clone is one nucleotide away. The sample belongs to a study of blood T cell repertoires in COVID-19 (TCRdb year 2020). For the study in its entirety: The collaborator samples originated in the United States, Italy and Spain and spanned the acute and convalescent phases of COVID-19. The prospective study material was composed of cDNA or gDNA derived from T cells, B-cell-depleted T cells, or PBMCs. Sample metadata almost always included a de-identified subject ID, COVID-19 status, age in years and sex. Samples came from the ongoing ImmuneRACE study (first 160 participants) plus 1,254 subjects from 6 global collaborators. Deeply sampled blood TCRbeta repertoires from subjects exposed to, actively infected with, or recovered from COVID-19 were included in the dataset. The repertoires were released in a freely available public database intended as a resource for research on the immune response to SARS-CoV-2. Where HLA class I and class II types were available, the types were taken from metadata supplied by the sample provider, not from assay-based typing. The research as a whole found: How much clinical and demographic metadata was included differed by source and by participant, and the metadata was provided uncurated.

Reading from cysteine to phenylalanine, the CDR3 counts 15 amino acids. The DNA shown is the 45-base CDR3, in frame from base 1. V and J are truncated by 1 base and 4 bases respectively, leaving an intervening sequence of 13 bases. CDR1 and CDR2 were assigned from the germline V gene (reference sequence) as MNHEY and SMNVEV. At one collaborating source in Seattle, patients were enrolled during active infection and were followed longitudinally through the course of disease. Whole blood was collected in K2EDTA tubes by collaborating institutions according to the institutions' own protocols. For TCRbeta analysis, collaborator samples were shipped as frozen whole blood, as isolated PBMCs, or as DNA extracted from either sample type. The immunoSEQ Assay, a bias-controlled multiplex PCR, was used to amplify TCRbeta CDR3 regions from genomic DNA. Under the source paper's analysis protocol: Within the assay, amplification of reference gene primers was used to estimate how many nucleated cells each sample contained. To quantify the absolute abundance of each unique TCRbeta CDR3 rearrangement, sequence reads were collapsed and filtered. For each sample, productive Simpson clonality was calculated as the square root of Simpson's diversity index across productive rearrangements. The table comes from immuneACCESS by way of TCRdb, which keeps in-frame sequences with V and J called. Part of the clones is missing from these tables; in studies checked, under half for an unresolved V gene and the rest for unknown reasons. V and J calls and clone size are given by that table; D and trimming were obtained from the DNA. For this sample the table gives 130,000 or so clones, of which around nine tenths were detected only once. More than 9.5% of the sample is taken by the ten largest.

The TCR was taken from a woman in her 70s with COVID-19, enrolled during active disease. The sequencing sample was made of peripheral blood. The receptor chain draws on TRBV27 and TRBJ1-1; the D segment could be TRBD1, given 5 matching bases. At the DNA level, the sequence is TGTGCCAGCAGTTTATGGCCAGGGTCGGGCACTGAAGCTTTCTTT. Its protein reads: CASSLWPGSGTEAFF.